This T cell receptor (beta chain) was sequenced for a study of T cell changes during pregnancy in multiple sclerosis. J gave up 4 bases and V 0 bases, and 2 bases lay outside the gene matches. The germline V gene encodes CDR1 SGHDT and CDR2 YYEEEE. This CDR3 comprises 14 residues. The protocol was immunoSEQ multiplex PCR, while the TCRdb copy is restricted to in-frame clones and leaves out a portion. The table includes under 55,000 clones, 94% detected once. The origin of this receptor is a female donor with multiple sclerosis, enrolled in a pregnancy study. Specimen: CD4+ T cells from peripheral blood mononuclear cells, collected in the third trimester of pregnancy. J is TRBJ2-5 and V is TRBV5-6, with TRBD2 matching 8 bases. CDR3 sequence reads: CASSLARGGETQYF. The DNA of the CDR3 is TGTGCCAGCAGCTTGGCTCGGGGGGGAGAGACCCAGTACTTC.